The TCR beta chain described here comes from a study of T cell responses to AZD1222 COVID-19 vaccine. The CDR3 loop spans 14 amino acids. The junction had 5 bases not matched to a gene; V was cut back by 7 bases and J by 6 bases. Per germline, CDR1 MNHEY and CDR2 SMNVEV (reference sequence). Study observations and caveats: CD4 TCRs covered the whole spike, strongest at regions 160-218 and 743-854.

Clones were read by immunoSEQ multiplex PCR, and TCRdb kept only the in-frame ones, dropping some. The table has fewer than 150,000 clones, about 91% seen once; the top ten hold 4.5% to 6%. Of note for this clone: The antigen remains undetermined.

Sequenced material: peripheral blood, taken on day 0 of AZD1222 vaccination. The chain recombines TRBV27 with TRBJ1-6, with 8 bases fitting TRBD1. This receptor was obtained from an adult in good health. CDR3 in amino acids: CASKLDRGNSPLHF. CDR3 in DNA: TGTGCCAGCAAACTAGACAGGGGTAATTCACCCCTCCACTTT.